A single TCR beta chain is shown here with its context. The data derive from a study of early T cells in non-severe SARS-CoV-2 infection. TCRdb re-derived calls from the 5' RACE reads in MiXCR, one entry per CDR3 protein. The sample lists 70,000 to 95,000 distinct CDR3 sequences, roughly 14% seen once, with around 0.5% in the top ten. Sample: whole blood. The source of this sequence is an adult who was a healthcare worker with PCR-confirmed SARS-CoV-2 infection or an uninfected control (not recorded which).

CDR3 sequence (DNA): TGTGCCAGCAGTTACCTTACTTCCACCGGGGAGCTGTTTTTT. As protein: CASSYLTSTGELFF. The V call is TRBV6-5, the J call TRBJ2-2; D is ambiguous. The V gene lost 2 bases and the J gene lost 4 bases, with 8 bases spanning the gap. Looked up from germline, CDR1 is MNHEY and CDR2 is SVGAGI. The CDR3 consists of 14 residues.